Listed here is a single T cell receptor beta chain. This clonotype was counted ten times or more. Its target antigen remains unknown. One base away there is no much larger clone; base qualities are not given. This sample is drawn from a study of neurological immune-mediated disorders (dated by TCRdb to the late 2010s). Broadly, across the study: The study compared peripheral blood TCR-beta repertoires of HTLV-I-associated myelopathy (HAM/TSP) patients, multiple sclerosis patients and healthy controls using UMI-based sequencing. The approximately 100 TCR-beta libraries included longitudinal samples, technical triplicates and paired sorted CD4+ and CD8+ T-cell subsets alongside PBMC samples. Longitudinal HAM/TSP donors and healthy donors each had 3 time-points at intervals of about 3-45 months. The cohort included roughly 71 subjects: approximately 15 with HAM/TSP, about 35 with multiple sclerosis, and around 20 healthy controls. Broader findings and caveats from the paper: TCR clonal expansion was highest in HAM/TSP patients and lowest in MS patients, with MS patients falling below even healthy controls. Across subjects, expanded clones never shared an identical CDR3 amino acid sequence, which suggests that the TCR-beta repertoires in every group were private.

The time point label, read with the paper, signifies: longitudinal time-point 2. The healthy controls were volunteers from blood banks in Maryland, USA. For unsorted PBMC libraries, 2 million PBMCs were used after storage in RNAlater at -80 degrees C until RNA extraction. PBMCs were separated from peripheral blood using Ficoll-Hypaque density gradient centrifugation and then cryopreserved in liquid nitrogen. As encoded in the germline V gene (reference sequence), CDR1 is SGHKS while CDR2 is YYEKEE. The CDR3 sequence holds 14 residues, the cysteine and phenylalanine included. The DNA shown is the 42-base CDR3, in frame from base 1. V sheds 3 bases and J sheds 2 bases, leaving 12 bases between their ends. cDNA was synthesized by template-switch 5'RACE using a primer with a 10-nucleotide random unique molecular identifier that tagged each TCR transcript. Every sequencing run covered 15-18 subjects and yielded more than 200 million TCR-beta sequences. Total RNA was extracted with the RNeasy kit. Using the KAPA Real-time Library Amplification kit, TCR-beta VDJ regions were amplified with primers for the TCR constant region and the 5'RACE anchor. A first PCR added sample indexes and Illumina adaptors, after which a second PCR increased the library yield. After Ampure bead purification, the roughly 650 bp TCR product was size-selected on a 2% E-gel SizeSelection system. Before pooling, library quality was assessed on a Bioanalyzer, concentration was determined with Qubit, and library quantification was performed with the Kapa Library Quantification kit. Paired-end 2 x 150 bp sequencing of the libraries was performed on an Illumina HiSeq 2500. To increase sequence diversity, about 25-30% phiX was spiked into each library pool. In the source study's methods: The quality-filtered reads were processed with the UMI-based MiGEC pipeline, whose error correction step removed more than 80% of the raw TCR sequences. IMGT germline references were used for alignment of VDJ genes, and clonotypes were defined by a unique CDR3 amino acid sequence together with V-J genes. Clonal expansion, Shannon diversity and CDR3 relatedness were evaluated with VDJtools (CalcPairwiseDistances, ClusterSamples), while phylogenetic trees were built in CLCbio workbench. A clone was classed as expanded if it had 8 or more unique UMIs, a cutoff based on coefficient-of-variation modelling across technical triplicates. TCRdb reanalyzed the raw reads on its own, using fastp at Q25 for trimming and MiXCR for clone calling, and kept in-frame beta chains. Each CDR3 protein appears once, grouped with its most common genes and DNA. These V and J calls rely on TCRdb rather than the paper's analysis. This sample lists fewer than 35,000 distinct CDR3 sequences; about 12% were detected once. Under 2.5% of the sample is held by the ten biggest clonotypes.

This chain is built from TRBV5-5 and TRBJ2-7; a tentative D call is TRBD1 (5 bases match). The sample comprised PBMCs. This clonotype originated in a woman aged 40-49 years in good health. The DNA is TGTGCCAGCAGCTCCAGGGCAGGGCCCTACGAGCAGTACTTC. This translates into CASSSRAGPYEQYF.